The present T cell receptor beta chain was sequenced within a study of blood T cell repertoires in COVID-19. Study overall: Samples representing acute and convalescent COVID-19 were sourced from the United States, Italy and Spain. Sample material is recorded as cDNA or gDNA derived from T cells, B-cell-depleted T cells, or PBMCs.

Methods used by the authors: Estimates of nucleated cell counts were drawn from the amplification of reference gene primers. Here immunoSEQ multiplex PCR was the method, and the copy in TCRdb shows in-frame clones only, minus some. V and J calls and clone size are copied from that table; D and trimming were computed from the DNA. Of around 81,000 clones in the sample, approximately 86% were seen once. CDR3 length: 15 amino acids. The V gene's germline CDR1 is SGHTS and CDR2 YDEGEE. V was pared by 4 bases and J by 4 bases, with 17 bases between. This receptor was obtained from a man in his 70s with acute or convalescent COVID-19. Material for sequencing was peripheral blood. The chain links TRBV5-8 to TRBJ1-2, with D possibly TRBD1 on 6 matching bases. CDR3 region: CASSPTRGVIYGYTF. The DNA for the CDR3 is TGTGCCAGCAGCCCGACCAGGGGCGTTATCTATGGCTACACCTTC.